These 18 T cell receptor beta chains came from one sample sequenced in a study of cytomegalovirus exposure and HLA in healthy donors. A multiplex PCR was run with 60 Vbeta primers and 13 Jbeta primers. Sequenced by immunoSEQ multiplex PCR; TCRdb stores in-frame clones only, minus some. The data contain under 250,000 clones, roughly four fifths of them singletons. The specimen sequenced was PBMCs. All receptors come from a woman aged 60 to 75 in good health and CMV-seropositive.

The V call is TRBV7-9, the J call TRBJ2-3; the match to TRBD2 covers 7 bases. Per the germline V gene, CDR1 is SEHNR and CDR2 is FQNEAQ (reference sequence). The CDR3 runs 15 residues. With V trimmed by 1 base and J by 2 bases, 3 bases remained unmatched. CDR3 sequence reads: CASSLGLADTDTQYF. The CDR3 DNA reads TGTGCCAGCAGCTTAGGACTAGCTGACACAGATACGCAGTATTTT.

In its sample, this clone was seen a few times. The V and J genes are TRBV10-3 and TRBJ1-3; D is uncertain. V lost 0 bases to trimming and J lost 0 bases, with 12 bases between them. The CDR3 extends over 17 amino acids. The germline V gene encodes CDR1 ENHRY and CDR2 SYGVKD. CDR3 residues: CAISESNRRLSGNTIYF. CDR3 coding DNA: TGTGCCATCAGTGAGTCGAATCGCAGACTCTCTGGAAACACCATATATTTT.

The CDR3 is CASSLIGDSYNEQFF. The CDR3 region has the DNA TGCGCCAGCAGCCTTATAGGAGACTCCTACAATGAGCAGTTCTTC. This chain uses TRBV4-1 with TRBJ2-1, with D unresolved. V lost 4 bases and J lost 0, with 10 bases in between. From germline, CDR1 is MGHRA and CDR2 YSYEKL. The CDR3 is made up of 15 amino acids.

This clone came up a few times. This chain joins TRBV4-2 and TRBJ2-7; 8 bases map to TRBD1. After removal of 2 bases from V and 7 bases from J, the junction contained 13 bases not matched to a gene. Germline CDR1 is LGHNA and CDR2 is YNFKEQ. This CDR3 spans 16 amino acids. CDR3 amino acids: CASSQTTNQGAGEQYF. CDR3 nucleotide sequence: TGTGCCAGCAGCCAAACAACAAACCAGGGGGCCGGGGAGCAGTACTTC.

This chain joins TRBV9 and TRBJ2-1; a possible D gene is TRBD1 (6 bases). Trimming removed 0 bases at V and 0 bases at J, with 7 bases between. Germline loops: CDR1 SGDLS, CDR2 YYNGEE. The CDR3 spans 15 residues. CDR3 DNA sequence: TGTGCCAGCAGCGTAGGAGGGGGCTCCTACAATGAGCAGTTCTTC. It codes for CASSVGGGSYNEQFF.

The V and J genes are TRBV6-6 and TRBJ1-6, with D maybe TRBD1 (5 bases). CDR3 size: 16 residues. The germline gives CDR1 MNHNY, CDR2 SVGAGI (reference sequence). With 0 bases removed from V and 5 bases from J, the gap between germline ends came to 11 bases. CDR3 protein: CASSYSQGMDNSPLHF. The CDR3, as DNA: TGTGCCAGCAGTTACTCGCAGGGAATGGATAATTCACCCCTCCACTTT.

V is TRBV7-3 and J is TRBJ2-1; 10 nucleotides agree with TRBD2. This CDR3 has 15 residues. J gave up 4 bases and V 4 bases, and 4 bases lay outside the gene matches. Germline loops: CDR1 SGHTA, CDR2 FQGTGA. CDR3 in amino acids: CASSWTSGSYNEQFF. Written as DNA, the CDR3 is TGTGCCAGCAGCTGGACTAGCGGAAGTTACAATGAGCAGTTCTTC.

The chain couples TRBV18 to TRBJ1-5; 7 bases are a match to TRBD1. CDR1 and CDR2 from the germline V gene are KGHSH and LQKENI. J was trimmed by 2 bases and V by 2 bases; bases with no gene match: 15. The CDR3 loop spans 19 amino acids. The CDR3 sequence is CASSPNRGRGALGNQPQHF. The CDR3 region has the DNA TGTGCCAGCTCACCAAACCGTGGCAGGGGGGCATTGGGCAATCAGCCCCAGCATTTT. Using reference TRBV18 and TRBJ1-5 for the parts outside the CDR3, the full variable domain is NAGVMQNPRHLVRRRGQEARLRCSPMKGHSHVYWYRQLPEEGLKFMVYLQKENIIDESGMPKERFSAEFPKEGPSILRIQQVVRGDSAAYFCASSPNRGRGALGNQPQHFGDGTRLSIL.

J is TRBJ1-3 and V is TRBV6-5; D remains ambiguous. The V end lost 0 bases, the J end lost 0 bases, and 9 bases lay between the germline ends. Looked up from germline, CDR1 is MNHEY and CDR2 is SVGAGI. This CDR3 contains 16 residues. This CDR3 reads CASSYSRASSGNTIYF. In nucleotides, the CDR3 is TGTGCCAGCAGTTACTCGCGGGCGAGCTCTGGAAACACCATATATTTT.

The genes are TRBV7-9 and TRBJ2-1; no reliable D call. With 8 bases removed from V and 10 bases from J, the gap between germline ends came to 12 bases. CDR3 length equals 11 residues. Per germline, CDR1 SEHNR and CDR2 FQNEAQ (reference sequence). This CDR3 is CASSQTREQFF. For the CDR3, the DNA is TGTGCCAGCTCCCAAACCCGGGAGCAGTTCTTC.

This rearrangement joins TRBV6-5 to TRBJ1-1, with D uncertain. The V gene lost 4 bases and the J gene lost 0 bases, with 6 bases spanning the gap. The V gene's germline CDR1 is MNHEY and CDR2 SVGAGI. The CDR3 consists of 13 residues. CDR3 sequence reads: CASSSPLNTEAFF. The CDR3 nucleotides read TGTGCCAGCAGTTCCCCGTTGAACACTGAAGCTTTCTTT.

CDR3 region: CASSYRLAGATDTQYF. The CDR3 DNA is TGTGCCAGCAGTTACAGACTAGCGGGAGCTACAGATACGCAGTATTTT. The V call is TRBV6-5, the J call TRBJ2-3; 12 bases are shared with TRBD2. V shed 2 bases, J shed 3 bases, and the junction held 3 bases outside the gene matches. CDR1 and CDR2 (germline): MNHEY, SVGAGI. The CDR3 runs 16 residues.

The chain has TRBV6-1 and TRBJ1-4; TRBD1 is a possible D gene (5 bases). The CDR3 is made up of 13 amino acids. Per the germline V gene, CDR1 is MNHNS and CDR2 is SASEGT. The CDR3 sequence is CATAGRSNEKLFF. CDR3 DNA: TGTGCTACAGCAGGGAGGTCTAATGAAAAACTGTTTTTT.

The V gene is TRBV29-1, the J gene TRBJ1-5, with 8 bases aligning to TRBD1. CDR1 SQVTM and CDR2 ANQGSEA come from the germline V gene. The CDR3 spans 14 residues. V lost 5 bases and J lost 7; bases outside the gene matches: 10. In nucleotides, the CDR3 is TGCAGCGTTACAATCGGACAGGGTAAACAGCCCCAGCATTTT. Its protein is CSVTIGQGKQPQHF.

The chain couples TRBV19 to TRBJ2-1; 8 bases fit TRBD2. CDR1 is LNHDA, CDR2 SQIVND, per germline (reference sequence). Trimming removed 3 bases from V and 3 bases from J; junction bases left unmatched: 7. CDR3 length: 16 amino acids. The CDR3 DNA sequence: TGTGCCAGTAGTATCGCGACTACTAGCGGCTACAATGAGCAGTTCTTC. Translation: CASSIATTSGYNEQFF.

The CDR3: CASSLGAGGNEQFF. DNA for the CDR3: TGCGCCAGCAGCTTGGGAGCAGGGGGCAATGAGCAGTTCTTC. The V and J genes are TRBV5-1 and TRBJ2-1; the match to TRBD1 covers 7 bases. The trim removed 0 bases at V and 6 bases at J, leaving 3 bases unmatched. The CDR3 loop spans 14 amino acids. CDR1 SGHRS and CDR2 YFSETQ come from the germline V gene.

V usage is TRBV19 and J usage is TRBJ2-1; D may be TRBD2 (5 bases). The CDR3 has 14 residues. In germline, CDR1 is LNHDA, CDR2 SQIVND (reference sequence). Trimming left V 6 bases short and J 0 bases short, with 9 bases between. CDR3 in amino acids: CASSGVSSYNEQFF. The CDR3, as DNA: TGTGCCAGTAGCGGGGTAAGCTCCTACAATGAGCAGTTCTTC.

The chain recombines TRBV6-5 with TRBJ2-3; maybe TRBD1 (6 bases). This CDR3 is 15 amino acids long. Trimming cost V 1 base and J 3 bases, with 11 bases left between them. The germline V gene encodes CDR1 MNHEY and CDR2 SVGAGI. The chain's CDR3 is CASSYFGRGTDTQYF. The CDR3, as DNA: TGTGCCAGCAGTTACTTCGGCAGGGGAACAGATACGCAGTATTTT.